A single sample is the source of the 16 T cell receptor beta chains below, sequenced in a study of CD8 T cells in ankylosing spondylitis. MiXCR was run by TCRdb on the 5' RACE reads, yielding one entry per CDR3 protein. In the table there are approximately 300,000 distinct CDR3 sequences, under 8.5% of which are singletons. Study findings and constraints: The study identified a TCR beta motif of about eight highly homologous variants that appeared characteristic of ankylosing spondylitis blood.

Antigens for these TCRs are unknown. Sequenced: blood, either unsorted or a sorted T cell fraction (not recorded which). These receptors originate from a male donor with ankylosing spondylitis.

The sample holds a few counts of this clonotype. The chain couples TRBV9 to TRBJ2-6; 9 bases fit TRBD1. The CDR3 totals 21 residues. After removal of 4 bases from V and 1 base from J, the junction contained 18 bases not matched to a gene. Germline values: CDR1 SGDLS, CDR2 YYNGEE. The CDR3 nucleotides read TGTGCCAGCAGCACCCCAGTGGGAGATCCGGGACAGGGTTCTGGGGCCAACGTCCTGACTTTC. This codes for CASSTPVGDPGQGSGANVLTF.

This clonotype was counted ten times or more. This sequence joins TRBV3-1 and TRBJ2-5, with no clear D. The CDR3 length is 13 residues. The germline V gene encodes CDR1 LGHDT and CDR2 YNNKEL (reference sequence). V shed 3 bases and J shed 1 base, with 6 bases lying between them. The CDR3 DNA sequence: TGTGCCAGCAGCCAGGCTCCCCAAGAGACCCAGTACTTC. Its protein product is CASSQAPQETQYF.

The table lists this clonotype with a few counts. The V gene is TRBV12-3 or TRBV12-4, the J gene TRBJ2-1, with D hard to call. Trimming pared 1 base from V and 15 bases from J, leaving 10 bases between. The CDR3 is 11 residues long. The CDR3: CASSLGIARFF. The CDR3 nucleotides read TGTGCCAGCAGTTTAGGGATCGCCCGGTTCTTC.

The chain employs TRBV28 and TRBJ1-6; TRBD1 is a possible D gene (5 bases). The CDR3 loop spans 13 amino acids. From germline, CDR1 is MDHEN and CDR2 SYDVKM. Trimming cost V 7 bases and J 11 bases, with 15 bases left between them. The CDR3 sequence: CASISPGAPPLHF. DNA of the CDR3: TGTGCCAGCATTTCCCCCGGGGCTCCACCCCTCCACTTT.

This clonotype showed up many times. V and J are TRBV3-1 and TRBJ2-2; no clear D gene. The CDR3 runs 13 residues. Between the trimmed V and J ends, which lost 4 bases and 7 bases, there was a span of 10 bases. From germline, CDR1 is LGHDT and CDR2 YNNKEL (reference sequence). In DNA form, the CDR3 reads TGTGCCAGCAGCCCCTTTCTAGACGGGGAGCTGTTTTTT. Amino acid sequence: CASSPFLDGELFF.

The V call is TRBV3-1, the J call TRBJ2-3; 8 bases map to TRBD1. This CDR3 is built from 16 residues. J was trimmed by 2 bases and V by 0 bases; bases with no gene match: 4. Germline V gene lookup returns CDR1 LGHDT and CDR2 YNNKEL (reference sequence). The CDR3 loop is CASSQEPTGVTDTQYF. CDR3 bases: TGTGCCAGCAGCCAAGAACCGACAGGGGTCACAGATACGCAGTATTTT.

As for this clonotype: A much larger clone is a single base away; this may be a read error. The V gene is TRBV29-1, the J gene TRBJ2-5; D not resolved. Germline loops: CDR1 SQVTM, CDR2 ANQGSEA. The CDR3 has 11 residues. The DNA of the CDR3 is TGCAGCGTTGATACCCAAGAGACCCTGTACTTC. Translating it yields CSVDTQETLYF.

The V gene is TRBV24-1, the J gene TRBJ2-2, with a possible D match to TRBD1 (6 bases). CDR1 and CDR2 (germline): KGHDR, SFDVKD. V was shortened by 4 bases and J by 6 bases, with 8 bases between the two germline ends. This CDR3 region has 13 residues. CDR3 region: CATSDHRAGELFF. Written as DNA, the CDR3 is TGTGCCACCAGTGACCACAGGGCCGGGGAGCTGTTTTTT.

This clonotype occurred many times. The chain has TRBV5-6 and TRBJ2-1; D remains ambiguous. Germline V gives CDR1 SGHDT, CDR2 YYEEEE. V lost 7 bases and J lost 4, with 15 bases in between. The CDR3 consists of 14 residues. As DNA, the CDR3 is TGTGCCAGCGGTCGAGCGTACCAATACAATGAGCAGTTCTTC. The encoded protein is CASGRAYQYNEQFF.

CDR3 DNA: TGCGCCAGCAGCTTGCCCGGGGGCAGCCAAGAGACCCAGTACTTC. This sequence encodes CASSLPGGSQETQYF. The chain employs TRBV5-1 and TRBJ2-5; TRBD1 or TRBD2 may be the D gene (6 bases each). Trimming stripped 1 base from V and 1 base from J, with 11 bases between. The CDR3 is 15 residues long. Germline V gene lookup returns CDR1 SGHRS and CDR2 YFSETQ.

The V and J genes are TRBV11-2 and TRBJ2-2; 9 bases map to TRBD2. V shed 5 bases, J shed 2 bases, and the junction held 3 bases outside the gene matches. This CDR3 has 15 amino acids. Germline V lookup: CDR1 SGHAT, CDR2 FQNNGV. The CDR3 DNA reads as TGTGCCAGCAGCGTTAGCGGGGGTAACACCGGGGAGCTGTTTTTT. Translated, it gives CASSVSGGNTGELFF.

J is TRBJ2-1 and V is TRBV5-6; no definite D call. Trimming pared 4 bases from V and 0 bases from J, leaving 5 bases between. CDR1 is SGHDT, CDR2 YYEEEE, per germline. The CDR3 loop spans 13 amino acids. CDR3 nucleotide sequence: TGTGCCAGCAGCCCTTTCTCCTACAATGAGCAGTTCTTC. Encoded protein: CASSPFSYNEQFF.

The chain is built from TRBV2 and TRBJ2-7, with D tentatively TRBD1 (5 bases). With 2 bases removed from V and 2 bases from J, the gap between germline ends came to 7 bases. From germline, CDR1 is SNHLY and CDR2 FYNNEI. The CDR3 extends over 13 amino acids. The CDR3 bases are TGTGCCAGCAGTGAATTAGGGGCCTACGAGCAGTACTTC. This sequence encodes CASSELGAYEQYF.

This clonotype was picked up many times. The chain carries TRBV5-1 and TRBJ2-5; D is uncertain. The CDR3 sequence is 14 residues long. Germline CDR1 is SGHRS and CDR2 is YFSETQ. Trimming pared 0 bases from V and 4 bases from J, leaving 10 bases between. CDR3 region: CASSLAQLAETQYF. The CDR3 DNA is TGCGCCAGCAGCTTGGCTCAGCTCGCAGAGACCCAGTACTTC.

The gene calls are TRBV7-3 and TRBJ2-3, with TRBD2 matching 11 bases. CDR1 and CDR2 (germline): SGHTA, FQGTGA. This CDR3 spans 14 amino acids. V shed 5 bases, J shed 13 bases, and the junction held 11 bases outside the gene matches. The CDR3 reads CASSPSGLAGDEYF. DNA for the CDR3: TGTGCCAGCAGCCCTTCCGGACTAGCGGGCGATGAGTATTTT.

V and J are TRBV9 and TRBJ2-1; 9 positions agree with TRBD1. V shed 3 bases, J shed 0 bases, and the junction held 25 bases outside the gene matches. Germline V gene sequence: CDR1 SGDLS, CDR2 YYNGEE. This CDR3 has 23 amino acids. DNA for the CDR3: TGTGCCAGCAGCGCCAACGACAGGGGGGAAACCACGGGACCCCCCTCCTCCTACAATGAGCAGTTCTTC. This gives the protein CASSANDRGETTGPPSSYNEQFF.